This is a list of T cell receptor beta chains from one sample in a study of blood T cell repertoires in COVID-19. The repertoire was sequenced with immunoSEQ multiplex PCR; TCRdb's copy has only in-frame clones and lacks some. The data hold tens of thousands of clones, with 75% to 90% observed a single time. What was sequenced was peripheral blood. The source is a human donor in a cohort sampled during active COVID-19. CDR3s include the opening cysteine and the closing phenylalanine or tryptophan. The D gene is left open where the match is weak. The listing skips clone size in some rows; elsewhere it reads once, few, many or a size class.

size: .; J: TRBJ1-1; V: TRBV14; D: .; CDR3: CASSQVPGRENTEAFF; DNA: TGTGCCAGCAGCCAAGTCCCAGGGAGGGAGAACACTGAAGCTTTCTTT
size: .; J: TRBJ2-2; V: TRBV6-5; D: .; CDR3: CASSQLGRSPGELFF; DNA: TGTGCCAGCAGCCAACTGGGCCGCTCCCCCGGGGAGCTGTTTTTT
size: once; J: TRBJ1-2; V: TRBV6-5; D: .; CDR3: CASSYLGGGNYGYTF; DNA: TGTGCCAGCAGTTACCTGGGGGGGGGAAACTATGGCTACACCTTC
size: .; J: TRBJ2-7; V: TRBV19; D: .; CDR3: CASSMGQGPYEQYF; DNA: TGTGCCAGTAGTATGGGGCAGGGGCCCTACGAGCAGTACTTC
size: .; J: TRBJ1-4; V: TRBV3-1/TRBV3-2; D: .; CDR3: CASSQGGIGEKLFF; DNA: TGTGCCAGCAGCCAAGGAGGGATAGGGGAAAAACTGTTTTTT
size: .; J: TRBJ1-1; V: TRBV27; D: TRBD1; CDR3: CASSYDRVNTEAFF; DNA: TGTGCCAGCAGTTACGACAGGGTGAACACTGAAGCTTTCTTT
size: .; J: TRBJ2-2; V: TRBV4-1; D: TRBD2; CDR3: CASSPGLAAGELFF; DNA: TGCGCCAGCAGCCCCGGACTAGCAGCCGGGGAGCTGTTTTTT
size: .; J: TRBJ2-7; V: TRBV28; D: .; CDR3: CATLLDAQGSYEQYF; DNA: TGTGCCACTTTACTAGACGCACAGGGATCCTACGAGCAGTACTTC
size: .; J: TRBJ2-1; V: TRBV5-1; D: .; CDR3: CASSAGQNNEQFF; DNA: TGCGCCAGCAGCGCGGGACAGAACAATGAGCAGTTCTTC
size: once; J: TRBJ2-1; V: TRBV6-5; D: TRBD2; CDR3: CASSPRLAVNNEQFF; DNA: TGTGCCAGCAGTCCACGCCTAGCGGTAAACAATGAGCAGTTCTTC
size: .; J: TRBJ1-1; V: TRBV6-5; D: .; CDR3: CASSPVLGNTEAFF; DNA: TGTGCCAGCAGCCCGGTCCTCGGGAACACTGAAGCTTTCTTT
size: .; J: TRBJ1-1; V: TRBV12-3/TRBV12-4; D: .; CDR3: CASSLTGNTEAFF; DNA: TGTGCCAGCAGTTTGACAGGGAACACTGAAGCTTTCTTT
size: .; J: TRBJ2-2; V: TRBV7-2; D: TRBD1; CDR3: CASSLVGTGGNTGELFF; DNA: TGTGCCAGCAGCTTAGTGGGGACAGGGGGCAACACCGGGGAGCTGTTTTTT
size: .; J: TRBJ2-1; V: TRBV6-1; D: TRBD1; CDR3: CASSDIGQVIGNEQFF; DNA: TGTGCCAGCAGTGACATTGGACAGGTGATAGGCAATGAGCAGTTCTTC
size: .; J: TRBJ2-5; V: TRBV4-1; D: TRBD1; CDR3: CASSREQGKETQYF; DNA: TGCGCCAGCAGCCGCGAACAGGGGAAAGAGACCCAGTACTTC
size: .; J: TRBJ2-6; V: TRBV5-4; D: .; CDR3: CASSQGQNSGANVLTF; DNA: TGTGCCAGCAGCCAGGGACAAAACTCTGGGGCCAACGTCCTGACTTTC
size: .; J: TRBJ2-2; V: TRBV19; D: .; CDR3: CASSPRGASGELFF; DNA: TGTGCCAGTAGTCCCAGGGGGGCTTCCGGGGAGCTGTTTTTT
size: once; J: TRBJ2-7; V: TRBV19; D: TRBD1; CDR3: CASSIPTGPYEQYF; DNA: TGTGCCAGTAGTATCCCGACAGGGCCCTACGAGCAGTACTTC
size: .; J: TRBJ2-1; V: TRBV20-1; D: .; CDR3: CSASRGRAIQNEQFF; DNA: TGCAGTGCTAGTAGGGGTCGCGCAATTCAAAATGAGCAGTTCTTC
size: .; J: TRBJ1-3; V: TRBV6-5; D: .; CDR3: CASMASGNTIYF; DNA: TGTGCCAGCATGGCCTCTGGAAACACCATATATTTT
size: once; J: TRBJ1-1; V: TRBV2; D: TRBD1; CDR3: CASSGTGGAGTEAFF; DNA: TGTGCCAGCAGTGGGACAGGGGGCGCGGGCACTGAAGCTTTCTTT
size: .; J: TRBJ2-7; V: TRBV10-1; D: TRBD2; CDR3: CASRKEREAREQYF; DNA: TGCGCCAGCCGAAAGGAGCGGGAGGCTCGTGAGCAGTACTTC
size: .; J: TRBJ1-5; V: TRBV27; D: TRBD1; CDR3: CASSSHRGVDQPQHF; DNA: TGTGCCAGCAGTTCTCACAGGGGAGTAGACCAGCCCCAGCATTTT
size: .; J: TRBJ2-3; V: TRBV5-1; D: .; CDR3: CASSLVGGSTDTQYF; DNA: TGCGCCAGCAGCTTGGTTGGCGGGAGCACAGATACGCAGTATTTT
size: .; J: TRBJ2-1; V: TRBV6-5; D: TRBD2; CDR3: CASNRLAGAHNEQFF; DNA: TGTGCCAGCAATCGACTAGCGGGGGCCCACAATGAGCAGTTCTTC
size: .; J: TRBJ2-5; V: TRBV2; D: .; CDR3: CASSEGQAVETQYF; DNA: TGTGCCAGCAGTGAAGGACAAGCGGTAGAGACCCAGTACTTC